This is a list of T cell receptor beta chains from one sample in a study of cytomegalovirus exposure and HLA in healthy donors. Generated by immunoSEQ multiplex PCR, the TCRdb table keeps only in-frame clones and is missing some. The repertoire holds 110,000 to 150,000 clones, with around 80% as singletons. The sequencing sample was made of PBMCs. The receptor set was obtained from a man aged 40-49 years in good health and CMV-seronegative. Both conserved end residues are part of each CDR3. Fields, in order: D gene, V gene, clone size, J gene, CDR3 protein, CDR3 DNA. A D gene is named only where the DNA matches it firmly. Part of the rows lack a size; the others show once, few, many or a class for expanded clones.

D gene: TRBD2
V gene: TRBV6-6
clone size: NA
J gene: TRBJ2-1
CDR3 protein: CASSYREGNEQFF
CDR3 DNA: TGTGCCAGCAGTTACCGGGAGGGCAATGAGCAGTTCTTC

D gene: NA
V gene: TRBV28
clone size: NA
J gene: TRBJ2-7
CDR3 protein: CASSSHYEQYF
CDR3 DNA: TGTGCCAGCAGTTCCCATTACGAGCAGTACTTC

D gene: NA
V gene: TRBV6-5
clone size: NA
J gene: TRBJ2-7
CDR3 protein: CASSYSRSTYEQYF
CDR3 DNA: TGTGCCAGCAGTTACTCGAGGTCAACCTACGAGCAGTACTTC

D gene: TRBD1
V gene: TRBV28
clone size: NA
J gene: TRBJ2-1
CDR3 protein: CASSWTGGHYNEQFF
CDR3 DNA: TGTGCCAGCAGTTGGACAGGGGGACACTACAATGAGCAGTTCTTC

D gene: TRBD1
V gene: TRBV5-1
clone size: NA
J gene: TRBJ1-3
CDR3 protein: CASSLTGTGSGNTIYF
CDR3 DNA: TGCGCCAGCAGCTTGACCGGGACAGGGTCGGGAAACACCATATATTTT

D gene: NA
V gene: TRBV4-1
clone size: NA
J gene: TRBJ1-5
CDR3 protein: CASSQDLWGVSNQPQHF
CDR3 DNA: TGCGCCAGCAGCCAAGATTTGTGGGGGGTTAGCAATCAGCCCCAGCATTTT

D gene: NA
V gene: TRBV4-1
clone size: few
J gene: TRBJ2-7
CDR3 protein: CASSPSGTHLGEQYF
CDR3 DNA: TGCGCCAGCAGCCCTTCCGGGACACATCTCGGCGAGCAGTACTTC

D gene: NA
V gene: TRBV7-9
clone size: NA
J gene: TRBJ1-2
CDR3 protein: CASSLGAGGSYTF
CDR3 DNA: TGTGCCAGCAGCTTAGGGGCAGGAGGAAGCTACACCTTC

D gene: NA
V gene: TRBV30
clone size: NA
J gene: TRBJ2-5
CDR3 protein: CAWSGLFSETQYF
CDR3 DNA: TGTGCCTGGAGTGGGCTGTTTTCTGAGACCCAGTACTTC

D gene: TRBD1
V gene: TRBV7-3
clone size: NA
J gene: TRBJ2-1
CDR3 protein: CASSFDRGSYNEQFF
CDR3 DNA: TGTGCCAGCAGCTTCGACAGGGGATCCTACAATGAGCAGTTCTTC

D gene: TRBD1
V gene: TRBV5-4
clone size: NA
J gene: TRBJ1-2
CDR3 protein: CASSTGQGASAYGYTF
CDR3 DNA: TGTGCCAGCAGCACTGGACAGGGGGCGTCGGCCTATGGCTACACCTTC

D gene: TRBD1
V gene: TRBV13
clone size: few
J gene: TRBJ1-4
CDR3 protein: CASSSGQGDEKLFF
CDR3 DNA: TGTGCCAGCAGCTCGGGACAGGGCGATGAAAAACTGTTTTTT

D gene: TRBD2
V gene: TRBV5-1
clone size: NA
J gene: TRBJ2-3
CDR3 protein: CASSLTSGRTGTDTQYF
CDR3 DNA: TGCGCCAGCAGCTTAACTAGCGGGAGGACTGGCACAGATACGCAGTATTTT

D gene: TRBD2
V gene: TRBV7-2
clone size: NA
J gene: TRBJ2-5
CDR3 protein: CASSFDSGGNTETQYF
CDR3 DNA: TGTGCCAGCAGCTTCGATAGCGGGGGGAATACGGAGACCCAGTACTTC

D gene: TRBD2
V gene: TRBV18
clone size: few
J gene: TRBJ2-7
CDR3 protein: CASSPRLAGKYEQYF
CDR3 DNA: TGTGCCAGCTCACCACGACTAGCGGGAAAATACGAGCAGTACTTC

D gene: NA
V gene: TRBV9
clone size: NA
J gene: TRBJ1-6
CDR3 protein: CASSLQGTNSPLHF
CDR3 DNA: TGTGCCAGCAGCTTACAGGGTACGAATTCACCCCTCCACTTT

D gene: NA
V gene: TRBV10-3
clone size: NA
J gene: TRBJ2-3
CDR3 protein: CAISGRHQGDLADTQYF
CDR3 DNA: TGTGCCATCAGTGGCCGGCACCAAGGGGATCTCGCAGATACGCAGTATTTT

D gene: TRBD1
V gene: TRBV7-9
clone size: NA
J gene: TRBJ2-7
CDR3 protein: CASSSTGVEQYF
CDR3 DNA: TGTGCCAGCAGCTCTACAGGGGTCGAGCAGTACTTC

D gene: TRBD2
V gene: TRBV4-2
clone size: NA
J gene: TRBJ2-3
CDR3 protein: CASSHQLAGDLHTQYF
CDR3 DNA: TGTGCCAGCAGCCACCAGCTAGCGGGGGACTTACATACGCAGTATTTT

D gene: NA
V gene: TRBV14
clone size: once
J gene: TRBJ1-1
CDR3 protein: CASSPRNQVEAFF
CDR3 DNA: TGTGCCAGCAGCCCGCGTAATCAGGTGGAAGCTTTCTTT

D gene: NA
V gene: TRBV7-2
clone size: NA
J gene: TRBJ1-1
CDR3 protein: CASSLGSRNTEAFF
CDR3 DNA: TGTGCCAGCAGCTTAGGGAGTAGGAACACTGAAGCTTTCTTT

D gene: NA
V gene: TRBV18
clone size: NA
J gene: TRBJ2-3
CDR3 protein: CASSPGGTDTQYF
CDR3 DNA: TGTGCCAGCTCACCAGGGGGGACAGATACGCAGTATTTT

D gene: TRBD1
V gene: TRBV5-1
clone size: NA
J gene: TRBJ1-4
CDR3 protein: CASSLGPTGANEKLFF
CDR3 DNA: TGCGCCAGCAGCTTGGGACCGACAGGGGCAAATGAAAAACTGTTTTTT

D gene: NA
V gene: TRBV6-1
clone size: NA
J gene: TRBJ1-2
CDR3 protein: CASTPRLGQYYGYTF
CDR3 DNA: TGTGCCAGCACCCCAAGGTTAGGACAGTACTATGGCTACACCTTC

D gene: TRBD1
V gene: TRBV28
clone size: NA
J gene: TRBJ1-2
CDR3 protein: CASSFSGQYFGYTF
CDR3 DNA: TGTGCCAGCAGTTTCTCGGGACAGTACTTTGGCTACACCTTC

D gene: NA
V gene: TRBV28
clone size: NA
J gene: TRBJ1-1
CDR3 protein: CARLGAGVGIIGMNTEAFF
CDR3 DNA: TGTGCCAGATTAGGGGCAGGGGTAGGTATTATAGGAATGAACACTGAAGCTTTCTTT

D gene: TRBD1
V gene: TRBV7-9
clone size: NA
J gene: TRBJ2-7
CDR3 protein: CASSWDRYEQYF
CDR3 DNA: TGTGCCAGCAGCTGGGACAGATACGAGCAGTACTTC

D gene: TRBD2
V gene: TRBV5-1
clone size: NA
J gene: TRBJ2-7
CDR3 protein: CASSLQRGPYEQYF
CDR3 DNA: TGCGCCAGCAGCTTGCAGCGGGGGCCCTACGAGCAGTACTTC

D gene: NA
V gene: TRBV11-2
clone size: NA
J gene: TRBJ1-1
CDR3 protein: CASSLGGLGTEAFF
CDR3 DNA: TGTGCCAGCAGCTTAGGCGGGCTGGGGACTGAAGCTTTCTTT

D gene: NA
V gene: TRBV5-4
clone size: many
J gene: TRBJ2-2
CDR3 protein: CASSLPGQITGELFF
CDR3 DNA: TGTGCCAGCAGCTTGCCCGGACAGATCACCGGGGAGCTGTTTTTT

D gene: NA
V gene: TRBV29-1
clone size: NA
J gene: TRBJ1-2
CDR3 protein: CRVDRNIALGYTF
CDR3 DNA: TGCAGAGTAGACAGGAATATCGCTCTAGGCTACACCTTC

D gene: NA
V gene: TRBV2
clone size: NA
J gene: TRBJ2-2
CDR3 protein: CASPPGADENTGELFF
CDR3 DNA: TGTGCCAGCCCCCCGGGAGCGGACGAGAACACCGGGGAGCTGTTTTTT

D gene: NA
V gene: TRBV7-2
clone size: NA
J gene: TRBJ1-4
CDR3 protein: CASSLAYNEKLFF
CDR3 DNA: TGTGCCAGCAGCTTAGCCTATAATGAAAAACTGTTTTTT

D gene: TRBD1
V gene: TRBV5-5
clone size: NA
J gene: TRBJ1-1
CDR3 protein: CASSLVGTGGEAFF
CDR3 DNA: TGTGCCAGCAGCTTGGTCGGGACAGGGGGGGAAGCTTTCTTT

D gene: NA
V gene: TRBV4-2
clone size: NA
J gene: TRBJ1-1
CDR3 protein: CASSQGAGQGGGNTEAFF
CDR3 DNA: TGTGCCAGCAGCCAAGGTGCAGGGCAGGGCGGTGGGAACACTGAAGCTTTCTTT

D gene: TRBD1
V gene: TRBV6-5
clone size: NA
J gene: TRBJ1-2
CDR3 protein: CASSQGTGLDYGYTF
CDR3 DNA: TGTGCCAGCAGCCAAGGGACAGGGCTGGACTATGGCTACACCTTC

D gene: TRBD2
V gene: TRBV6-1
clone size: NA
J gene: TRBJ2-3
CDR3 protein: CASSEAGGASTDTQYF
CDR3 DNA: TGTGCCAGCAGTGAAGCCGGGGGGGCAAGCACAGATACGCAGTATTTT

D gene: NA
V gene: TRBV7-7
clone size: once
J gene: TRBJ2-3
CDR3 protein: CASSLAFDRYTDTQYF
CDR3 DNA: TGTGCCAGCAGCTTAGCGTTCGACAGGTACACAGATACGCAGTATTTT

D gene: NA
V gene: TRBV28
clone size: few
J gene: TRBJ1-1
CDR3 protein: CASSPLTETNTEAFF
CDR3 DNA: TGTGCCAGCAGTCCCCTGACAGAGACGAACACTGAAGCTTTCTTT